A single sample gave rise to the 29 T cell receptor beta chains below, sequenced in a study of regulatory T cells in long-lasting Graves disease. For TCR beta, libraries came from iRepertoire HTBI primers and Arm-PCR of CDR3 regions. One entry per CDR3 protein, called by TCRdb with MiXCR from the multiplex PCR reads. The sample yields 400,000 to 500,000 distinct CDR3 sequences, about a fifth seen once. Indicated time point: persistent/refractory GD, antithyroid drugs over 5 years with positive TRAb. TCR sequences were obtained from RNA taken from PBMCs. This specimen was peripheral blood mononuclear cells (PBMCs), taken when the disease was refractory, from a patient treated with antithyroid drugs. The source is a female donor with Graves disease.

Concerning this clonotype itself: A much larger clone sits a single nucleotide away, making a read error possible. The genes are TRBV5-8 and TRBJ1-5, with no clear D. V gave up 2 bases and J gave up 3 bases, with 6 bases separating them. The CDR3 covers 13 residues. Germline V lookup: CDR1 SGHTS, CDR2 YDEGEE. The CDR3 DNA sequence: TGTGCCAGCAGCTTTGACGACAATCAGCCCCAGCATTTT. Encoded protein: CASSFDDNQPQHF.

This clonotype has a count of ten or more. This chain joins TRBV27 and TRBJ1-5; the D is unclear. V lost 3 bases and J lost 3, with 6 bases in between. Germline CDR1 MNHEY, CDR2 SMNVEV (reference sequence). There are 13 residues in the CDR3. Here the CDR3 DNA reads TGTGCCAGCAGTTTTAAAGACAATCAGCCCCAGCATTTT. It specifies CASSFKDNQPQHF.

To note about this clonotype: This could be a read error, since a much larger clone is one nucleotide away. CDR3 in DNA: TGTGCCAGCAGTAAAAGTTTGATAGGCATGCGGGAGAGCACAGATACGCAGTATTTT. It codes for CASSKSLIGMRESTDTQYF. V gene TRBV2 combines with J gene TRBJ2-3; TRBD2 matches at 7 bases. This CDR3 contains 19 residues. Per germline, CDR1 SNHLY and CDR2 FYNNEI. J lost 0 bases, V lost 5 bases, and 17 bases had no gene match. Based on the CDR3 plus reference TRBV2 and TRBJ2-3, the full variable domain is EPEVTQTPSHQVTQMGQEVILRCVPISNHLYFYWYRQILGQKVEFLVSFYNNEISEKSEIFDDQFSVERPDGSNFTLKIRSTKLEDSAMYFCASSKSLIGMRESTDTQYFGPGTRLTVL.

At least ten counts were recorded for this clonotype. The chain has TRBV12-3 or TRBV12-4 and TRBJ2-2; D call uncertain. CDR3 length: 11 amino acids. V was clipped by 8 bases and J by 8 bases, with 9 bases between them. CDR3 sequence: CASQGMGELFF. CDR3 DNA sequence: TGTGCCAGCCAAGGGATGGGGGAGCTGTTTTTT.

Ten or more counts support this clonotype. The chain employs TRBV20-1 and TRBJ2-2; possibly TRBD1 for D (5 bases). This CDR3 contains 15 residues. The germline V and J ends were trimmed by 0 bases and 3 bases, with 11 bases remaining between them. Germline-derived CDR1 and CDR2 are DFQATT and SNEGSKA (reference sequence). The CDR3 region has the DNA TGCAGTGCTAGAGATCCCAGGGTAGACACCGGGGAGCTGTTTTTT. Translating it yields CSARDPRVDTGELFF.

The chain joins TRBV9 to TRBJ1-2; D gene uncertain. Germline V gene lookup returns CDR1 SGDLS and CDR2 YYNGEE. The CDR3 covers 17 residues. V lost 4 bases to trimming and J lost 6 bases, with 25 bases between them. The CDR3 reads CASSIEGGGPPRNGYTF. The DNA of the CDR3 is TGTGCCAGCAGCATAGAAGGAGGTGGGCCCCCGAGGAATGGCTACACCTTC.

CDR3 loop: CASGGMVSGNTIYF. The CDR3 DNA reads TGTGCTAGTGGGGGAATGGTGTCTGGAAACACCATATATTTT. The chain has TRBV12-5 and TRBJ1-3; D unresolved. The CDR3 contains 14 residues. Germline lookup yields CDR1 LGHNT and CDR2 FRNRAP. V was trimmed by 6 bases and J by 1 base, leaving 10 bases between them.

This clonotype has ten or more counts. The chain combines TRBV29-1 with TRBJ1-1; TRBD1 matches 7 bases. There are 14 residues in the CDR3. The germline V gene has CDR1 SQVTM and CDR2 ANQGSEA. The V gene end was trimmed by 6 bases and the J gene end by 3 bases; junction bases not matched to a gene: 10. The CDR3 protein is CSVIHQGGYTEAFF. CDR3 sequence (DNA): TGCAGCGTCATACACCAGGGGGGATACACTGAAGCTTTCTTT.

The CDR3 DNA reads TGTGCCAGCCCGCCGGAGGGGACTAATGAAAAACTGTTTTTT. Protein sequence: CASPPEGTNEKLFF. The chain joins TRBV6-1 to TRBJ1-4; tentative D call: TRBD1 (5 bases). The CDR3 contains 14 residues. V dropped 8 bases and J dropped 2 bases, with 12 bases sitting between them. Germline V CDR1 and CDR2: MNHNS, SASEGT.

This clonotype has a count of ten or more. This rearrangement joins TRBV28 to TRBJ1-5; D is ambiguous. The CDR3 runs to 13 residues. Germline assignment: CDR1 MDHEN and CDR2 SYDVKM. V lost 3 bases and J 3 bases, leaving 6 bases between the germline ends. The CDR3 bases are TGTGCCAGCAGTTTTGGGGTCAATCAGCCCCAGCATTTT. It yields the protein CASSFGVNQPQHF.

This clonotype was seen ten or more times. This chain joins TRBV20-1 and TRBJ2-7; D call uncertain. Trimming left V 5 bases short and J 3 bases short, with 5 bases between. This CDR3 has 10 amino acids. Per germline, CDR1 DFQATT and CDR2 SNEGSKA (reference sequence). CDR3 bases: TGCAGTGCTTCCAGCTACGAGCAGTACTTC. It translates to CSASSYEQYF.

V gene TRBV19 combines with J gene TRBJ1-3, with 9 positions matching TRBD1. Germline lookup yields CDR1 LNHDA and CDR2 SQIVND (reference sequence). CDR3 size: 18 residues. The trim removed 2 bases at V and 4 bases at J, leaving 12 bases unmatched. The CDR3 DNA is TGTGCCAGTAGTATACATACAGGGGGCGAGGCAGACGGAAACACCATATATTTT. Protein: CASSIHTGGEADGNTIYF.

This clonotype occurred many times. The CDR3 reads CASSVSPKREAFF. CDR3 in DNA: TGTGCCAGCAGTGTGAGTCCCAAGAGGGAAGCTTTCTTT. This rearrangement joins TRBV2 to TRBJ1-1, with D unresolved. V dropped 4 bases and J dropped 8 bases, with 14 bases sitting between them. Germline CDR1 reads SNHLY; CDR2 reads FYNNEI. This CDR3 is 13 amino acids long.

Concerning this clonotype itself: A much larger clone sits a single nucleotide away, making a read error possible. The chain joins TRBV28 to TRBJ2-7, with D unclear. The CDR3 covers 14 residues. CDR1 and CDR2 (germline): MDHEN, SYDVKM. This CDR3 is CTSSSPALWYEQYF. For the CDR3, the DNA is TGTACCAGCAGCAGCCCCGCGCTCTGGTACGAGCAGTACTTC.

This clonotype showed up many times. The CDR3 reads CSATGGHGYTF. CDR3 nucleotides: TGCAGTGCTACAGGGGGTCATGGCTACACCTTC. The V gene is TRBV20-1, the J gene TRBJ1-2; 7 positions agree with TRBD1. V shed 4 bases and J 6 bases; nucleotides not matched to a gene: 2. The CDR3 length is 11 residues. Per germline, CDR1 DFQATT and CDR2 SNEGSKA (reference sequence).

At least ten counts were recorded for this clonotype. This sequence joins TRBV6-5 and TRBJ1-2, with a weak D call TRBD1 (6 bases). This CDR3 region has 15 residues. V lost 0 bases to trimming and J lost 8 bases, with 16 bases between them. CDR1 MNHEY and CDR2 SVGAGI come from the germline V gene. The CDR3 nucleotides read TGTGCCAGCAGTTACTCGGGCAGGGGTTACGAGGGCTACACCTTC. Translating it yields CASSYSGRGYEGYTF.

The table lists this clonotype with a few counts. The rearrangement uses TRBV7-9 and TRBJ2-7, with a weak D call TRBD2 (7 bases). Trimming pared 2 bases from V and 5 bases from J, leaving 16 bases between. The CDR3 is 15 residues long. CDR1 and CDR2 (germline): SEHNR, FQNEAQ (reference sequence). CDR3 nucleotides: TGTGCCAGCAGCTTACGAGGGGGGGTAGGCGACGAGCAGTACTTC. Protein: CASSLRGGVGDEQYF.

This chain uses TRBV11-2 with TRBJ2-7; TRBD2 matches 12 bases. V shed 6 bases and J 1 base; nucleotides not matched to a gene: 4. The CDR3 contains 15 residues. From germline, CDR1 is SGHAT and CDR2 FQNNGV. In DNA form, the CDR3 reads TGTGCCAGCAGTCAGACTAGCGGGAGTTCCTACGAGCAGTACTTC. This codes for CASSQTSGSSYEQYF.

This sequence joins TRBV5-1 and TRBJ2-7; perhaps D is TRBD1 or TRBD2 (5 bases each). Germline V CDR1 and CDR2: SGHRS, YFSETQ. The CDR3 covers 12 residues. The V end was cut by 7 bases, the J end by 3 bases, with 11 bases between. The CDR3 sequence is CASGRDGYEQYF. Here the CDR3 DNA reads TGCGCCAGCGGCAGGGACGGCTACGAGCAGTACTTC.

Remarks on this clonotype: A much larger clone sits a single nucleotide away, making a read error possible. The chain joins TRBV7-2 to TRBJ2-7, with D unresolved. CDR1 is SGHTA, CDR2 FQGNSA, per germline. The CDR3 spans 15 residues. Here the CDR3 reads CASNLAPPTRTEQYF. CDR3 DNA sequence: TGTGCCAGCAACTTAGCCCCTCCGACCAGAACCGAGCAGTACTTC.

In DNA, the CDR3 is TGTGCCAGCAGCTTAGTTGTGGGGGGGCAGGTCGCAAACTCTGGAAACACCATATATTTT. Its translation: CASSLVVGGQVANSGNTIYF. V gene TRBV7-8 combines with J gene TRBJ1-3, with a tentative D call TRBD1 (6 bases). This CDR3 region has 20 residues. V was pared by 1 base and J by 0 bases, with 22 bases between. The germline V gene encodes CDR1 SGHVS and CDR2 FQNEAQ.

This sequence joins TRBV10-3 and TRBJ1-2; a weak D match, TRBD1 (5 bases). The germline gives CDR1 ENHRY, CDR2 SYGVKD. Trimming took off 4 bases at V and 6 bases at J, with 21 bases between the two ends. The CDR3 has 16 residues. Written as DNA, the CDR3 is TGTGCCATCAGTGGGAGGGACGGCGAAAGAGCTAATGGCTACACCTTC. Protein sequence: CAISGRDGERANGYTF.

This clonotype was recorded at least ten times. J is TRBJ2-4 and V is TRBV28; 8 positions match TRBD2. Looked up from germline, CDR1 is MDHEN and CDR2 is SYDVKM. Trimming at V came to 5 bases and at J to 9 bases, leaving 12 bases not matched to a gene. The CDR3 is 15 amino acids. In DNA form, the CDR3 reads TGTGCCAGCAGTCCTAGCGGGTTAGCTTTCGTCATTCAGTACTTC. It is translated as CASSPSGLAFVIQYF.

This clonotype has a handful of counts. The chain links TRBV6-1 to TRBJ2-7, with D perhaps matching TRBD1 (6 bases). V lost 7 bases and J lost 0, with 13 bases in between. CDR3 size: 14 residues. Germline CDR1 MNHNS, CDR2 SASEGT. The CDR3 DNA is TGTGCCAGCAAAGAGGGGGAACACTCCTACGAGCAGTACTTC. Translating gives CASKEGEHSYEQYF.

This clonotype was picked up many times. The chain carries TRBV12-3 or TRBV12-4 and TRBJ2-7; D is uncertain. The length of the CDR3 is 14 residues. Trimming took 2 bases from V and 5 from J, leaving 13 bases between them. CDR3 sequence: CASSLRPPGHEQYF. The CDR3, as DNA: TGTGCCAGCAGTTTACGGCCTCCTGGGCACGAGCAGTACTTC.

This clonotype was recorded many times. V is TRBV2 and J is TRBJ1-1; no clear D gene. CDR3 length equals 14 residues. Germline CDR1 is SNHLY and CDR2 is FYNNEI. Trimming removed 1 base from V and 1 base from J, with 7 bases in between. The CDR3 sequence is CASSEEAGNTEAFF. The CDR3 nucleotides are TGTGCCAGCAGTGAAGAGGCGGGGAACACTGAAGCTTTCTTT.

V is TRBV11-2 and J is TRBJ1-1; perhaps TRBD1 as D (5 bases). V was shortened by 0 bases and J by 5 bases, with 13 bases between the two germline ends. The V gene's germline CDR1 is SGHAT and CDR2 FQNNGV. The CDR3 spans 15 residues. The CDR3 reads CASSLDAGKGTEAFF. DNA of the CDR3: TGTGCCAGCAGCTTAGATGCGGGGAAGGGGACTGAAGCTTTCTTT.

The V gene is TRBV6-2 or TRBV6-3, the J gene TRBJ2-2; D not resolved. CDR1 MNHEY and CDR2 SVGEGT come from the germline V gene. This CDR3 region has 13 residues. The V end was cut by 5 bases, the J end by 2 bases, with 6 bases between. The CDR3 loop reads CASSEPNTGELFF. In nucleotides, the CDR3 is TGTGCCAGCAGTGAACCCAACACCGGGGAGCTGTTTTTT.

This clonotype was recorded many times. This CDR3 reads CASSLYRGGAGELFF. CDR3 in DNA: TGTGCCAGCAGTTTATACAGGGGTGGGGCCGGGGAGCTGTTTTTT. The chain links TRBV28 to TRBJ2-2; the match to TRBD1 covers 7 bases. Trimming cost V 1 base and J 6 bases; bases outside gene matches: 5. The CDR3 is made up of 15 amino acids. Germline CDR1 reads MDHEN; CDR2 reads SYDVKM.